This TCR beta chain was sequenced in a study of response to subunit inactivated influenza vaccine (dated by TCRdb to 2016 to 2019). With regard to the full study: Deep quantitative T cell receptor repertoire profiling was used in the study to track responses to a trivalent subunit inactivated influenza vaccine. The paper as a whole reports these results and caveats: The authors suggested that each seasonal influenza vaccination may recruit only a limited number of new T cells.

Remarks on this clonotype: This receptor's antigen is unknown. No base-level quality is on record; no much larger clone is a single base apart.

Reading the germline V gene gives CDR1 SGHTA and CDR2 FQGNSA. Trimming removed 5 bases from V and 7 bases from J, leaving 17 bases between the germline ends. From cysteine to phenylalanine, the CDR3 is 15 amino acids long. The entry retains the CDR3 DNA only, 45 bases that are in frame from base 1. Library preparation was by RT-PCR. Sequencing relied on an Illumina HiSeq 2500. Through fastp at Q25 and MiXCR, TCRdb rebuilt clones from the public reads, retaining in-frame beta chains. Every distinct CDR3 protein forms one entry, paired with its most common genes and DNA. The sample table lists a few hundred thousand distinct CDR3 sequences, about 14% of them with a count of one. The ten largest clones represent around 10% of the sample.

This sequence was found in a man in his fifties who received an inactivated influenza vaccine. Donor details come from another sample of the same person, matched by shared clones. Recombination connected TRBV7-2 to TRBJ1-4, with TRBD1 tentatively as D gene (6 bases match). Source: PBMCs from blood, taken approximately 12 days after vaccination. CDR3 sequence: CASSARQGGSEKLFF. The nucleotides read TGTGCCAGCAGCGCCCGACAAGGGGGATCTGAAAAACTGTTTTTT.